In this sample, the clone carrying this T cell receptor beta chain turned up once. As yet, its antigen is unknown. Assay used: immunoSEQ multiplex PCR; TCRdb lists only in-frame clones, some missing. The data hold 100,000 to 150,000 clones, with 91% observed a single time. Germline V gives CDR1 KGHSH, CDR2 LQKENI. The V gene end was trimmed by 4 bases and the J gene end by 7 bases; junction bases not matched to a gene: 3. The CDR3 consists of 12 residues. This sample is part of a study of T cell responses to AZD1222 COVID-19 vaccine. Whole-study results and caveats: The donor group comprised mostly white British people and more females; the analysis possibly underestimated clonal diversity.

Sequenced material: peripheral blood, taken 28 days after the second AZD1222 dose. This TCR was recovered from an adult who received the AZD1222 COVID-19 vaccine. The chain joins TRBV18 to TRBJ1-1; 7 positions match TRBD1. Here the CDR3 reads CASSQGQSEAFF. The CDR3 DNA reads TGTGCCAGCTCACAGGGACAGAGTGAAGCTTTCTTT.